This is a list of T cell receptor beta chains from one sample in a study of shared clonotypes between healthy human individuals. Sequenced by immunoSEQ multiplex PCR; TCRdb stores in-frame clones only, minus some. This table has under 1 million clones, 80% to 95% appearing once. Sequenced: naive CD8+ T cells sorted from blood. These receptors came from a man younger than 40 in good health. CDR3s include the opening cysteine and the closing phenylalanine or tryptophan. The D gene is left open where the match is weak. A row's size may be missing; if present it is once, few, many or a size class.

j_call	clone_size	v_call	d_call	cdr3_aa	cdr3_nt
TRBJ2-7	few	TRBV28	-	CASSPRQEGWDEQYF	TGTGCCAGCAGCCCTCGACAGGAAGGATGGGACGAGCAGTACTTC
TRBJ1-2	-	TRBV27	TRBD1	CASREGARGYTF	TGTGCCAGCAGGGAGGGGGCGCGTGGCTACACCTTC
TRBJ2-5	-	TRBV27	TRBD2	CASRGTSGSRTQYF	TGTGCCAGCAGGGGGACTAGCGGGAGCCGGACCCAGTACTTC
TRBJ2-7	-	TRBV4-1	-	CASSQGASTYEQYF	TGCGCCAGCAGCCAAGGAGCTTCGACCTACGAGCAGTACTTC
TRBJ1-5	-	TRBV4-1	-	CASSQVQTIHSNQPQHF	TGCGCCAGCAGCCAAGTTCAGACAATTCATAGCAATCAGCCCCAGCATTTT
TRBJ1-3	-	TRBV28	TRBD1	CASSLQGQGTGNTIYF	TGTGCCAGCAGTTTACAGGGACAGGGTACTGGAAACACCATATATTTT
TRBJ2-3	-	TRBV7-9	-	CASSLGTTDTQYF	TGTGCCAGCAGCTTAGGGACCACAGATACGCAGTATTTT
TRBJ2-7	-	TRBV4-1	-	CASSQDLNGLSSYEQYF	TGCGCCAGCAGCCAAGATCTGAACGGGTTGAGCTCCTACGAGCAGTACTTC
TRBJ2-1	once	TRBV27	-	CASSLLAGTEQFF	TGTGCCAGCAGTTTATTAGCCGGGACAGAGCAGTTCTTC
TRBJ2-5	once	TRBV13	-	CASSSGPGLKETQYF	TGTGCCAGCAGCTCGGGACCAGGGCTCAAAGAGACCCAGTACTTC
TRBJ1-4	-	TRBV6-1	-	CASSEENKDEKLFF	TGTGCCAGCAGTGAAGAGAATAAGGATGAAAAACTGTTTTTT
TRBJ2-3	-	TRBV29-1	-	CSVERDTQYF	TGCAGCGTTGAAAGGGATACGCAGTATTTT
TRBJ2-7	-	TRBV6-6	-	CASSYNEYEQYF	TGTGCCAGCAGTTACAACGAGTACGAGCAGTACTTC
TRBJ2-7	-	TRBV5-1	-	CASSQTLGTNVEQYF	TGCGCCAGCAGCCAAACCCTCGGGACAAATGTCGAGCAGTACTTC
TRBJ1-2	-	TRBV28	-	CASSLAGDYGYTF	TGTGCCAGCAGTTTAGCAGGTGACTATGGCTACACCTTC
TRBJ1-4	-	TRBV2	-	CASQGPKLFF	TGTGCCAGCCAGGGCCCTAAACTGTTTTTT
TRBJ1-2	-	TRBV25-1	-	CASSEYSADRYGYTF	TGTGCCAGCAGTGAATATTCGGCTGACCGGTATGGCTACACCTTC